Listed below are T cell receptor beta chains from one sample, sequenced in a study of blood T cell repertoires in COVID-19. Using immunoSEQ multiplex PCR, the repertoire was profiled, and TCRdb retains in-frame clones only, with some absent. Of fewer than 400,000 clones in the sample, around nine tenths were seen once. Input material: PBMCs or T cells enriched from blood (not recorded which). The receptors stem from a woman between 25 and 40 years old who had been exposed to COVID-19. Both conserved end residues are part of each CDR3. A D gene is named only where the DNA matches it firmly. Clone size is not always given. Where it is, it says once, few, many or a class for expanded clones.

>TRBD2|20|TRBJ2-2|TRBV5-3|NA
TGTGCCAGAAGCCGCGGGCTATATAGCGGGGCGACACCGAACACCGGGGAGCTGTTTTTT
CARSRGLYSGATPNTGELFF
>NA|13|TRBJ1-6|TRBV10-3|NA
TGTGCCATCAGGACCGATACAGATTCACCCCTCCACTTT
CAIRTDTDSPLHF
>TRBD1|14|TRBJ1-2|TRBV9|NA
TGTGCCAGCAGCCCGGGGACAGGAGCCTATGGCTACACCTTC
CASSPGTGAYGYTF
>NA|15|TRBJ1-4|TRBV3-1/TRBV3-2|NA
TGTGCCAGCCAGGGCCGACGACTTCTCAATGAAAAACTGTTTTTT
CASQGRRLLNEKLFF
>NA|14|TRBJ1-2|TRBV10-2|NA
TGCGCCAGCATCCCAGGGGCAGGGATCTATGGCTACACCTTC
CASIPGAGIYGYTF
>TRBD1|14|TRBJ2-7|TRBV7-2|NA
TGTGCCAGCAGCCCCCGGGACAGGTCCTACGAGCAGTACTTC
CASSPRDRSYEQYF
>TRBD1|14|TRBJ2-5|TRBV18|NA
TGTGCCAGCTCATTGGGACAGGGTTGGGAGACCCAGTACTTC
CASSLGQGWETQYF
>TRBD1|13|TRBJ1-2|TRBV19|NA
TGTGCCAGTAGGCGACAGGGTGGGTATGGCTACACCTTC
CASRRQGGYGYTF
>NA|15|TRBJ1-1|TRBV6-6|NA
TGTGCCAGCAGTTATTTCAGGGTTTCTAACACTGAAGCTTTCTTT
CASSYFRVSNTEAFF
>NA|16|TRBJ1-3|TRBV7-9|NA
TGTGCCAGCAGCTTAGCTGGGGGAGGCTCTGGAAACACCATATATTTT
CASSLAGGGSGNTIYF
>NA|15|TRBJ1-4|TRBV5-5|NA
TGTGCCAGCAGCTTGGGCAGGGGTTCTAATGAAAAACTGTTTTTT
CASSLGRGSNEKLFF
>NA|14|TRBJ1-1|TRBV6-1|NA
TGTGCCAGCAGTGAAGCGCTAGTTAACACTGAAGCTTTCTTT
CASSEALVNTEAFF
>NA|15|TRBJ2-2|TRBV7-2|NA
TGTGCCAGCAGCTTAGGGACACTATACACCGGGGAGCTGTTTTTT
CASSLGTLYTGELFF
>TRBD1|12|TRBJ2-7|TRBV25-1|NA
TGTGCCAGCAGCAGGGGGACCTACGAGCAGTACTTC
CASSRGTYEQYF
>NA|15|TRBJ2-7|TRBV27|once
TGTGCCAGCAGTTTAAGGCAGGGATTAGTCTACGAGCAGTACTTC
CASSLRQGLVYEQYF
>TRBD1|17|TRBJ2-2|TRBV24-1|NA
TGTGCCACCAGTGAGCAACCGGACAGGGGGAACACCGGGGAGCTGTTTTTT
CATSEQPDRGNTGELFF
>NA|16|TRBJ2-3|TRBV5-4|NA
TGTGCCAGCAGGGGCCTCAAGGGGGAGAAGTCCGATACGCAGTATTTT
CASRGLKGEKSDTQYF
>NA|14|TRBJ2-7|TRBV3-1/TRBV3-2|NA
TGTGCCAGCAGCCAAGGGGGAGGTACCTACGAGCAGTACTTC
CASSQGGGTYEQYF